This TCR beta chain comes out of a study of OX40 agonist ivuxolimab in advanced cancers. About the research overall: Age averaged about 66 years (range roughly 23 to 79), and 70% to 85% were male. Points from the study as a whole: Expansion of clones was among the lowest in partial responders at 0.1-3.0 mg/kg.

If patients had autoimmune disease history or systemic immunosuppression, they were excluded. Cycle 7 day 1, cycle 4 day 1, and baseline were the timepoints at which blood was sampled. Sequenced by immunoSEQ multiplex PCR; TCRdb stores in-frame clones only, minus some. Of about 40,000 clones in the sample, around four fifths were seen once. In germline, CDR1 is SGHNT, CDR2 YYREEE (reference sequence). V gave up 3 bases and J gave up 8 bases; unmatched junction bases: 6. The CDR3 is 13 residues long. Concerning this clone: Antigen specificity is unknown.

The source material was CD4+ or CD8+ T cells sorted from blood, sampled in a trial of the OX40 agonist ivuxolimab. The clonotype comes from an adult with an advanced solid tumor such as melanoma, head and neck, liver or kidney cancer. This chain connects TRBV5-4 to TRBJ1-2; 8 bases line up with TRBD1. In DNA, the CDR3 is TGTGCCAGCAGCTGGTCCGGGACAGGCGGCTACACCTTC. Amino acids: CASSWSGTGGYTF.